The 12 T cell receptor beta chains listed next were all sequenced from one sample in a study of blood T cell repertoires in COVID-19. The repertoire was sequenced with immunoSEQ multiplex PCR; TCRdb's copy has only in-frame clones and lacks some. The table shows approximately 210,000 clones, with roughly 82% occurring only once. Material for sequencing was PBMCs or T cells enriched from blood (not recorded which). The receptor source for this set is a man aged 40-50 years who had recovered from COVID-19.

The chain carries TRBV5-1 and TRBJ1-4, with 8 bases aligning to TRBD1. Germline V gene sequence: CDR1 SGHRS, CDR2 YFSETQ. Trimming cost V 5 bases and J 3 bases; bases outside gene matches: 6. The CDR3 has 15 residues. Written as DNA, the CDR3 is TGCGCCAGCAGACCTCAGGGGGCCTCTAATGAAAAACTGTTTTTT. This gives the protein CASRPQGASNEKLFF.

V gene TRBV18 combines with J gene TRBJ1-4, with 8 bases lining up with TRBD1. J was trimmed by 7 bases and V by 1 base; bases with no gene match: 8. CDR3 size: 16 residues. In germline, CDR1 is KGHSH, CDR2 LQKENI. CDR3 in amino acids: CASSPRGSGGGEKLFF. The CDR3, as DNA: TGTGCCAGCTCACCACGGGGATCAGGGGGCGGTGAAAAACTGTTTTTT.

This clone was seen repeatedly, ten times or more. This chain uses TRBV14 with TRBJ2-5, with 8 bases aligning to TRBD2. Germline CDR1 is SGHDN and CDR2 is FVKESK. This CDR3 has 16 amino acids. Unmatched junction bases numbered 6, after V lost 2 bases and J lost 1 base. The CDR3 DNA sequence: TGTGCCAGCAGCCAAATCCAGCGGGGGCCCCAAGAGACCCAGTACTTC. Protein sequence: CASSQIQRGPQETQYF.

The rearrangement uses TRBV7-2 and TRBJ2-5; TRBD1 matches at 8 bases. The J segment lost 7 bases and the V segment lost 1 base, leaving 5 bases of the junction unmatched. The germline V gene encodes CDR1 SGHTA and CDR2 FQGNSA. The CDR3 contains 14 residues. CDR3 nucleotides: TGTGCCAGCAGCTTAGACAGGGGGTCCGGGACCCAGTACTTC. Its protein product is CASSLDRGSGTQYF. Full variable domain (outside the CDR3, taken from reference TRBV7-2 and TRBJ2-5): GAGVSQSPSNKVTEKGKDVELRCDPISGHTALYWYRQSLGQGLEFLIYFQGNSAPDKSGLPSDRFSAERTGGSVSTLTIQRTQQEDSAVYLCASSLDRGSGTQYFGPGTRLLVL.

The V call is TRBV7-2, the J call TRBJ2-5; no firm D call. The V gene lost 7 bases and the J gene lost 5 bases, with 14 bases spanning the gap. The germline V gene encodes CDR1 SGHTA and CDR2 FQGNSA. The CDR3 totals 13 residues. The CDR3: CASTSLTGETQYF. DNA for the CDR3: TGTGCCAGCACCTCCTTAACCGGGGAGACCCAGTACTTC.

Only a few counts were recorded for this clone. V gene TRBV29-1 combines with J gene TRBJ2-1; 13 nucleotides align to TRBD2. The CDR3 length is 15 residues. Trimming took 6 bases from V and 4 from J; bases not matched to a gene: 6. Germline CDR1 and CDR2: SQVTM and ANQGSEA. The CDR3 spells CSVSGTSGKYNEQFF. The CDR3 DNA follows: TGCAGCGTGTCCGGGACTAGCGGGAAATACAATGAGCAGTTCTTC.

CDR3 nucleotides: TGTGCCAGCAGTTTTCCGGGGGGGAACACTGAAGCTTTCTTT. Amino acid sequence: CASSFPGGNTEAFF. This sequence joins TRBV28 and TRBJ1-1; D may be TRBD1 (5 bases). The CDR3 has 14 residues. Germline CDR1 and CDR2: MDHEN and SYDVKM. V was clipped by 3 bases and J by 1 base, with 9 bases between them.

The chain couples TRBV2 to TRBJ2-7, with D possibly matching TRBD1 (6 bases). Trimming took off 5 bases at V and 4 bases at J, with 9 bases between the two ends. This CDR3 is built from 12 residues. Germline V gene lookup returns CDR1 SNHLY and CDR2 FYNNEI. CDR3 protein: CASSRQAYEQYV. The DNA of the CDR3 is TGTGCCAGCAGTCGACAGGCGTACGAGCAGTACGTC.

J is TRBJ1-2 and V is TRBV4-3; maybe TRBD1 (6 bases). The CDR3 consists of 15 residues. Trimming cost V 4 bases and J 1 base, with 13 bases left between them. Germline lookup yields CDR1 LGHNA and CDR2 YSLEER. The CDR3 sequence: CASSRLSRGNYGYTF. CDR3 nucleotides: TGCGCCAGCAGCCGCCTCTCCAGGGGTAACTATGGCTACACCTTC.

The gene calls are TRBV11-2 and TRBJ1-6; possible D gene TRBD1, 6 bases. This CDR3 is 14 amino acids long. From germline, CDR1 is SGHAT and CDR2 FQNNGV. V was clipped by 4 bases and J by 9 bases, with 13 bases between them. CDR3 sequence: CASSSTGGSSPLHF. DNA of the CDR3: TGTGCCAGCAGCTCGACGGGGGGCAGTTCACCCCTCCACTTT.

CDR3: CASSLGLAEYNEQFF. In nucleotides, the CDR3 is TGTGCCAGCAGCTTAGGACTAGCGGAATACAATGAGCAGTTCTTC. V gene TRBV11-1 combines with J gene TRBJ2-1; 9 nucleotides align to TRBD2. In germline, CDR1 is SGHAT, CDR2 FQDESV (reference sequence). J lost 4 bases, V lost 1 base, and 2 bases had no gene match. The CDR3 totals 15 residues.

The chain couples TRBV24-1 to TRBJ1-5; 11 bases align to TRBD1. After removal of 9 bases from V and 5 bases from J, the junction contained 11 bases not matched to a gene. The germline V gene has CDR1 KGHDR and CDR2 SFDVKD. The CDR3 has 16 amino acids. The CDR3 loop is CATGGTGGAGDQPQHF. The CDR3 DNA is TGTGCCACCGGAGGGACAGGGGGTGCGGGGGATCAGCCCCAGCATTTT.